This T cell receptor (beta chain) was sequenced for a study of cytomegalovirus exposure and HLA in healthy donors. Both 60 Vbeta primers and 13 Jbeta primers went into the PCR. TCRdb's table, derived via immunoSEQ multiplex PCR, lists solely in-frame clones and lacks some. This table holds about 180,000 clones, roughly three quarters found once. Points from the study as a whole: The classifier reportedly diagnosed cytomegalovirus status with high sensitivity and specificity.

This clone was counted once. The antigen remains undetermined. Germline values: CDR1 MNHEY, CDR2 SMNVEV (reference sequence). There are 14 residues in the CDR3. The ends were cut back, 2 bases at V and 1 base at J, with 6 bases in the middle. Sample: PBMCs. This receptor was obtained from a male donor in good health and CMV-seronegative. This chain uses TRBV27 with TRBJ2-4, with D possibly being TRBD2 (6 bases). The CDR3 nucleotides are TGTGCCAGCAGTTTACGGGGGGCCAAAAACATTCAGTACTTC. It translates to CASSLRGAKNIQYF.